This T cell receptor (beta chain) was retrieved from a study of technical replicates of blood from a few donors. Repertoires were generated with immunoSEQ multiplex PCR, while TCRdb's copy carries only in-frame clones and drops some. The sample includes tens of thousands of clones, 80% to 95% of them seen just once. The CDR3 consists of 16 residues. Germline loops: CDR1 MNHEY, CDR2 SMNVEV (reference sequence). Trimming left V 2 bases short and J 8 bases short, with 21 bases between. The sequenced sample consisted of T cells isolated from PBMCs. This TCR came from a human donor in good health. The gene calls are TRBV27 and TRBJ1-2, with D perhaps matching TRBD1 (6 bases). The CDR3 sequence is CASSLARQAPIGGYTF. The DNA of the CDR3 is TGTGCCAGCAGTTTAGCCCGACAGGCTCCCATAGGGGGCTACACCTTC.